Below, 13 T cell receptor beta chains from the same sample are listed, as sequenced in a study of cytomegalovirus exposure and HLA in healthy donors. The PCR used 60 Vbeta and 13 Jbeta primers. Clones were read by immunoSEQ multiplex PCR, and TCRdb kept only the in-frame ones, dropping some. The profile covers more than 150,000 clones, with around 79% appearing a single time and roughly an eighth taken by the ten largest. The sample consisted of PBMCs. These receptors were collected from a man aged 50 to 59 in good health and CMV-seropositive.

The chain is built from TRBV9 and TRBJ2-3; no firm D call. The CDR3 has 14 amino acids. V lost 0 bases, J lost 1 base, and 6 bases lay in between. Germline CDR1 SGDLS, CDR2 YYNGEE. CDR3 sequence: CASSVASGTDTQYF. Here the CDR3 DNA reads TGTGCCAGCAGCGTAGCTTCGGGCACAGATACGCAGTATTTT.

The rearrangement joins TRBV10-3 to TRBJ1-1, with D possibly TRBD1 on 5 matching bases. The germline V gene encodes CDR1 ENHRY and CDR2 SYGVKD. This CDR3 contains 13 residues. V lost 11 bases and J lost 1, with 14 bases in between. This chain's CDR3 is CAVQGDENTEAFF. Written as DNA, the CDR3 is TGTGCCGTACAAGGGGATGAGAACACTGAAGCTTTCTTT.

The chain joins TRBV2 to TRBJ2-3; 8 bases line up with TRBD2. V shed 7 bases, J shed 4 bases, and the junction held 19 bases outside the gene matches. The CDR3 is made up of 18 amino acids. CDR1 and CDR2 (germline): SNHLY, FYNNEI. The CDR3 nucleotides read TGTGCCAGCAACCTCGGCCGTTATGGCGGGGGGTTCGCAGATACGCAGTATTTT. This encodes CASNLGRYGGGFADTQYF.

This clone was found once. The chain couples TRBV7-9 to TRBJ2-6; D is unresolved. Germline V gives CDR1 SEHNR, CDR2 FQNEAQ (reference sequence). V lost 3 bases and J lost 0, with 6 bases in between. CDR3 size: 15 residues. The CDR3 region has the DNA TGTGCCAGCAGCTTTCAGAACTCTGGGGCCAACGTCCTGACTTTC. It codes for CASSFQNSGANVLTF.

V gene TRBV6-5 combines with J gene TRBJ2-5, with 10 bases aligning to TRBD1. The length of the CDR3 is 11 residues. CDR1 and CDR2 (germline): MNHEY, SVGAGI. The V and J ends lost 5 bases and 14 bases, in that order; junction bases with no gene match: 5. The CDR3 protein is CASSPGTGVYF. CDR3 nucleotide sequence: TGTGCCAGCAGTCCCGGGACAGGGGTTTACTTC.

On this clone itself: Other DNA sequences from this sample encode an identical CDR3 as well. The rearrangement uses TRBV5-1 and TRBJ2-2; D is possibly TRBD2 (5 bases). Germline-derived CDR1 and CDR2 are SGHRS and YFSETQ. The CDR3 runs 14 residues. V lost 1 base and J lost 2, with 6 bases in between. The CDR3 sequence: CASSLSGNTGELFF. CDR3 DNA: TGCGCCAGCAGCTTGAGCGGAAACACCGGGGAGCTGTTTTTT.

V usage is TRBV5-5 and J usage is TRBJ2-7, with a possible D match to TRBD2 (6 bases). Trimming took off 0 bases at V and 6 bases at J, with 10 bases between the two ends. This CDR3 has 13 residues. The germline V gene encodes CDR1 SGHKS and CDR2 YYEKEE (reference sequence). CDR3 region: CASSLVGSGEQYV. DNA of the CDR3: TGTGCCAGCAGCTTGGTCGGTAGCGGCGAGCAGTACGTC.

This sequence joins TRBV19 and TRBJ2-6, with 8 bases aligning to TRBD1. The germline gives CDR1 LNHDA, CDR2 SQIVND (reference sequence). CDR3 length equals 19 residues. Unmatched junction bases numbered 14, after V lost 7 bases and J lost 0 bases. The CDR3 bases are TGTGCCAGTAACACCCCTCCCGGGACAGGAGACTCTGGGGCCAACGTCCTGACTTTC. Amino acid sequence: CASNTPPGTGDSGANVLTF.

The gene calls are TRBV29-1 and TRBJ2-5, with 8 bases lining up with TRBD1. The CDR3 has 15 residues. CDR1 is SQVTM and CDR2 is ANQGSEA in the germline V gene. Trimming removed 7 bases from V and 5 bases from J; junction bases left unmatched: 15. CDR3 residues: CSGGEVGQGGETQYF. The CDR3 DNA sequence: TGCAGCGGGGGGGAGGTAGGACAGGGCGGCGAGACCCAGTACTTC.

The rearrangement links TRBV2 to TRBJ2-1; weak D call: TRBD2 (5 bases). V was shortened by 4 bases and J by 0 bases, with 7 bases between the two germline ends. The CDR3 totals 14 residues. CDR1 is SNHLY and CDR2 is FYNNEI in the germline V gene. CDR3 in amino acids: CASSGRGSYNEQFF. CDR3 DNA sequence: TGTGCCAGCAGTGGTCGGGGCTCCTACAATGAGCAGTTCTTC.

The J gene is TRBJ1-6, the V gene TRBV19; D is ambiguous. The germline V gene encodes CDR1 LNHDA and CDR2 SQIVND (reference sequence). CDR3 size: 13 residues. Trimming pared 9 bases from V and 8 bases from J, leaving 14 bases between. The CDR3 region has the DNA TGTGCCAGCGCCCCCCAGGACTATTCACCCCTCCACTTT. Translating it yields CASAPQDYSPLHF.

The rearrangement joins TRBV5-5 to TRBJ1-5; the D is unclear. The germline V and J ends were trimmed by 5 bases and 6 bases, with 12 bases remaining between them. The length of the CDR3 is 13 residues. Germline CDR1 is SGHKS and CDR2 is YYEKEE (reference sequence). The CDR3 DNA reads TGTGCCAGCAGGGGCTATGGGAGTCAGCCCCAGCATTTT. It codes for CASRGYGSQPQHF.

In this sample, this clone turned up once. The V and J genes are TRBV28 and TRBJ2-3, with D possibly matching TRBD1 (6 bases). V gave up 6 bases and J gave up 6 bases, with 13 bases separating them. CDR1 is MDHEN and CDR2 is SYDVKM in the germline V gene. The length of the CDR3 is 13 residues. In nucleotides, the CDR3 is TGTGCCAGCAGGCAGGGGCGAGCGGATACGCAGTATTTT. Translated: CASRQGRADTQYF.